Listed below are T cell receptor beta chains from one sample, sequenced in a study of T cell responses to AZD1222 COVID-19 vaccine. Profiling relied on immunoSEQ multiplex PCR, and the TCRdb table lists in-frame clones only, not all of them. Its table lists about 140,000 clones. Specimen: peripheral blood. Receptors originate from an adult in good health. Each CDR3 is given without its conserved first and last residue.

V gene: TRBV7-8
CDR3 protein: ASSSRQTGRSGNTIY

V gene: TRBV29-1
CDR3 protein: SAGQKYQGTTEAF

V gene: TRBV3-1/TRBV3-2
CDR3 protein: ASSQDAQIATNEKLF

V gene: TRBV19
CDR3 protein: ASSAGGDQPQH

V gene: TRBV7-2
CDR3 protein: ASSMSGARETQY

V gene: TRBV9
CDR3 protein: ASSAQTGVGYGYT

V gene: TRBV7-9
CDR3 protein: ASSHGGQGNLEQY

V gene: TRBV10-3
CDR3 protein: AITRTTDFATIY

V gene: TRBV3-1/TRBV3-2
CDR3 protein: ASSQGGGDQPQH

V gene: TRBV5-4
CDR3 protein: ASSGGRGGLTQY

V gene: TRBV5-4
CDR3 protein: ASHRDRSNTEAF

V gene: TRBV3-1/TRBV3-2
CDR3 protein: ASSQGWRRTQETQY

V gene: TRBV9
CDR3 protein: ASSVAGTGGASINEKLF

V gene: TRBV18
CDR3 protein: ASSPPDRPTSRTEAF

V gene: TRBV19
CDR3 protein: ASSSNGVGTGNTEAF

V gene: TRBV7-6
CDR3 protein: ASSLHVAGTDTQY

V gene: TRBV19
CDR3 protein: ASTPGTGANYGYT

V gene: TRBV30
CDR3 protein: AWSGYRGDYEKLF

V gene: TRBV6-5
CDR3 protein: ASSYSPSSPPYEQY

V gene: TRBV5-1
CDR3 protein: ASSLRAHYGYT

V gene: TRBV12-2
CDR3 protein: ASRLVGGPGGTEAF

V gene: TRBV4-1
CDR3 protein: ASSARLAGVTGELF

V gene: TRBV15
CDR3 protein: ATSRGLATTTDTQY

V gene: TRBV21-1
CDR3 protein: ASSKSWDRGKRTDTQY

V gene: TRBV30
CDR3 protein: AWSHNTRGPTEAF

V gene: TRBV28
CDR3 protein: ASSLKRWDGGKAF

V gene: TRBV6-5
CDR3 protein: ASSPSGSGNTIY

V gene: TRBV7-2
CDR3 protein: ASSSRTGDGYT

V gene: TRBV7-2
CDR3 protein: ASSPGASWI

V gene: TRBV18
CDR3 protein: ASSPPRGGPDNEQF

V gene: TRBV6-1
CDR3 protein: ASSEWRGNYNEQF

V gene: TRBV7-2
CDR3 protein: ASSLEAAGGPADTQY

V gene: TRBV6-1
CDR3 protein: ASSEGASVSTDTQY

V gene: TRBV30
CDR3 protein: ALGASNQPQH

V gene: TRBV3-1/TRBV3-2
CDR3 protein: ASSQVGGGDTEAF

V gene: TRBV6-4
CDR3 protein: ASSVDRAPNNEQF

V gene: TRBV4-1
CDR3 protein: ASSQGPRSRRSAYGYT

V gene: TRBV24-1
CDR3 protein: ATRLEVGGTYEQY

V gene: TRBV14
CDR3 protein: ASSQRVERF

V gene: TRBV6-2/TRBV6-3
CDR3 protein: ASSHTYEQY

V gene: TRBV4-2
CDR3 protein: ASSQAGQGLNQPQH

V gene: TRBV7-2
CDR3 protein: ASNVGGGQGGQPQH

V gene: TRBV12-5
CDR3 protein: ASGSSSYNSPLH

V gene: TRBV28
CDR3 protein: ASSLLGQGVSPYEQY

V gene: TRBV5-1
CDR3 protein: ASSLYGGGDEQY

V gene: TRBV2
CDR3 protein: ASSDFSSGNTIY

V gene: TRBV28
CDR3 protein: ASSLYQGTYGYT

V gene: TRBV28
CDR3 protein: ASSLYLDRGGTGYT

V gene: TRBV7-2
CDR3 protein: ASSLGRGASVEQF